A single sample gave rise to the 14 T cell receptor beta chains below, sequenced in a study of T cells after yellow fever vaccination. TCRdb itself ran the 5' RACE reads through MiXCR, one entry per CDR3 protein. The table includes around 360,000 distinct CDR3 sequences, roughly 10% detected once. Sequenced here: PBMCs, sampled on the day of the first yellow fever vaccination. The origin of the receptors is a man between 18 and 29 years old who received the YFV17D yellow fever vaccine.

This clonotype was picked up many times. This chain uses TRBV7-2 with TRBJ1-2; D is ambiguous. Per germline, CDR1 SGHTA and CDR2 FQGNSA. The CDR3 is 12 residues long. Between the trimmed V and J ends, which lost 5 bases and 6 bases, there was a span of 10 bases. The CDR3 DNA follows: TGTGCCAGCAGCCCACGAGGTAATGGCTACACCTTC. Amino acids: CASSPRGNGYTF.

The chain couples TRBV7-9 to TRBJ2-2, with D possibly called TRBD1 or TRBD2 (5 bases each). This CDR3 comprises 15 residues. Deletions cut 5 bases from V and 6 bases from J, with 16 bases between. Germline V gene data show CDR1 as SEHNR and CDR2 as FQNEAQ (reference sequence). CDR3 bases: TGTGCCAGCAGCCCGGGGACGGCCGACGCCGGGGAGCTGTTTTTT. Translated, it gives CASSPGTADAGELFF.

For the CDR3, the DNA is TGTGCCAGCAGTTTATGGGCGGCAGGGGCCGCAAAGAACACTGAAGCTTTCTTT. Its protein is CASSLWAAGAAKNTEAFF. The chain joins TRBV27 to TRBJ1-1; D is possibly TRBD1 (6 bases). The CDR3 consists of 18 residues. The V and J ends lost 1 base and 1 base respectively, with 19 bases between them. Germline V lookup: CDR1 MNHEY, CDR2 SMNVEV (reference sequence).

CDR3 bases: TGCAGCGTTCATACTACAGCTGAAGCTTTCTTT. Its translation is CSVHTTAEAFF. The rearrangement links TRBV29-1 to TRBJ1-1; unclear D gene. Germline CDR1 is SQVTM and CDR2 is ANQGSEA. This CDR3 region has 11 residues. The V end lost 5 bases, the J end lost 6 bases, and 10 bases lay between the germline ends.

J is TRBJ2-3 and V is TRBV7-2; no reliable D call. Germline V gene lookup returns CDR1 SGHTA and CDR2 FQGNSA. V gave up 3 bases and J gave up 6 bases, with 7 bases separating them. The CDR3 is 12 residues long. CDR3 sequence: CASSFNSDTQYF. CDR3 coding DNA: TGTGCCAGCAGCTTTAATTCGGATACGCAGTATTTT. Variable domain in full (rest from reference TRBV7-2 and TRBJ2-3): GAGVSQSPSNKVTEKGKDVELRCDPISGHTALYWYRQSLGQGLEFLIYFQGNSAPDKSGLPSDRFSAERTGGSVSTLTIQRTQQEDSAVYLCASSFNSDTQYFGPGTRLTVL.

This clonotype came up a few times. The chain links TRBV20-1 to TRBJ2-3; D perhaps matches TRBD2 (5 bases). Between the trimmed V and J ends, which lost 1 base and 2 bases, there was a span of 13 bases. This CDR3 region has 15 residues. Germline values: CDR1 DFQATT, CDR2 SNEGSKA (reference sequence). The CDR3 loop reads CSARGGSSVTDTQYF. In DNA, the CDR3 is TGCAGTGCTAGAGGAGGGTCGAGTGTCACAGATACGCAGTATTTT.

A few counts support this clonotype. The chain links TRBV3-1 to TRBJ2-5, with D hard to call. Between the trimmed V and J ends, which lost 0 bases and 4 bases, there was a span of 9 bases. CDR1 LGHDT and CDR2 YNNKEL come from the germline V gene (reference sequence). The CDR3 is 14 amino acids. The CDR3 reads CASSQESFRETQYF. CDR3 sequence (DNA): TGTGCCAGCAGCCAAGAATCATTTCGAGAGACCCAGTACTTC.

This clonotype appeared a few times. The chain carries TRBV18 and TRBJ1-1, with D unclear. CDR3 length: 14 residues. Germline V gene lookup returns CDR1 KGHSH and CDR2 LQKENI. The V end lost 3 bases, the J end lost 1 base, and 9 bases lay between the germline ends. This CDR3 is CASSPFDWNTEAFF. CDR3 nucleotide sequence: TGTGCCAGCTCACCTTTCGACTGGAACACTGAAGCTTTCTTT.

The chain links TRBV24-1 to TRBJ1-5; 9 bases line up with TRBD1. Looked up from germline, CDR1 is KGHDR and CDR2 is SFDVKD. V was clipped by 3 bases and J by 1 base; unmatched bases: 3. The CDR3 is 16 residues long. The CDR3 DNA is TGTGCCACCAGTGATGCAGGGACAGGGAGCAATCAGCCCCAGCATTTT. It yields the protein CATSDAGTGSNQPQHF.

This CDR3 reads CASSSGLGSYEQYF. The CDR3 DNA is TGTGCCAGCAGCTCTGGGCTCGGCTCCTACGAGCAGTACTTC. This chain joins TRBV6-5 and TRBJ2-7, with D hard to call. CDR1 and CDR2 (germline): MNHEY, SVGAGI. This CDR3 comprises 14 residues. The V and J ends lost 6 bases and 0 bases respectively, with 12 bases between them.

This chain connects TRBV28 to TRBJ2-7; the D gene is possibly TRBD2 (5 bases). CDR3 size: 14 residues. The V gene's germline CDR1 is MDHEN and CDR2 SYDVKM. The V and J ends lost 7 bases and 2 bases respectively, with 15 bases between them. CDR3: CASTKVYGTYEQYV. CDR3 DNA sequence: TGTGCCAGCACTAAAGTCTACGGGACCTACGAGCAGTACGTC.

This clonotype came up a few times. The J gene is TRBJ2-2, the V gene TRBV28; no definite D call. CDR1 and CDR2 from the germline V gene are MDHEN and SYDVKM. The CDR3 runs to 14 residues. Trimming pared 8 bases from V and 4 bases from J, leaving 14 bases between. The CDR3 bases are TGTGCCAGCCGCCGTGGGGTCGGCACCGGGGAGCTGTTTTTT. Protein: CASRRGVGTGELFF.

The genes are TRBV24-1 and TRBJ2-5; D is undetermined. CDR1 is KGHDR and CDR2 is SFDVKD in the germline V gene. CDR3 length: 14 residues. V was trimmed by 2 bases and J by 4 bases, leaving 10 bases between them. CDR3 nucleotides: TGTGCCACCAGTGATTGGGCGTCCCCAGAGACCCAGTACTTC. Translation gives CATSDWASPETQYF.

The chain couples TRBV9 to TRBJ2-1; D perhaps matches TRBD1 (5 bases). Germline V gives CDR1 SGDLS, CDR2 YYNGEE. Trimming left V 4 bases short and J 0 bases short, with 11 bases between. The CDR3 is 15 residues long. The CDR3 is CASSPEGDSYNEQFF. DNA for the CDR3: TGTGCCAGCAGCCCCGAAGGGGACTCCTACAATGAGCAGTTCTTC.